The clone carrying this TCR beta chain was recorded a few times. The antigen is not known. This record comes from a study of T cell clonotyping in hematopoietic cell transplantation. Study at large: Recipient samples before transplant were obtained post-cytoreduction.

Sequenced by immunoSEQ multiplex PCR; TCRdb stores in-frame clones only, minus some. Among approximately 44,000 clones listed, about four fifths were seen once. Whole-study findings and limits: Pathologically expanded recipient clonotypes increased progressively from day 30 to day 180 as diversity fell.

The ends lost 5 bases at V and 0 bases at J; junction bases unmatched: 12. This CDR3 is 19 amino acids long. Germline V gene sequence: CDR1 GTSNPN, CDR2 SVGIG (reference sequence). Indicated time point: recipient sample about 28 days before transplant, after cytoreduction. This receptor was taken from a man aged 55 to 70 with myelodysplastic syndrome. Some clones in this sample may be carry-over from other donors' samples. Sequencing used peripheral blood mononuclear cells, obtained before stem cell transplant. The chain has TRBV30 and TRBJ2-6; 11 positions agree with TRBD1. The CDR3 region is CAWVRFYGQGASGANVLTF. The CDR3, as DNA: TGTGCCTGGGTCCGTTTTTATGGACAGGGGGCCTCTGGGGCCAACGTCCTGACTTTC.